These 26 T cell receptor beta chains were sequenced from one sample in a study of response to subunit inactivated influenza vaccine. TCRdb passed the RT-PCR reads through MiXCR, listing each CDR3 protein once. The sample shows about 310,000 distinct CDR3 sequences, around a fifth of them seen only once. Specimen: PBMCs from blood, collected less than 22 months after vaccination. These receptors were obtained from a man aged 45-69 years who received an inactivated influenza vaccine.

The chain carries TRBV28 and TRBJ2-5, with unresolved D. V dropped 3 bases and J dropped 5 bases, with 10 bases sitting between them. The CDR3 extends over 13 amino acids. Germline V gives CDR1 MDHEN, CDR2 SYDVKM. The CDR3 loop reads CASSFLYSETQYF. CDR3 DNA: TGTGCCAGCAGTTTTCTTTATTCCGAGACCCAGTACTTC.

The gene calls are TRBV28 and TRBJ2-5; D might be TRBD1 or TRBD2, each matching 7 bases. V dropped 2 bases and J dropped 2 bases, with 18 bases sitting between them. This CDR3 is 17 amino acids long. Germline CDR1 is MDHEN and CDR2 is SYDVKM. The CDR3 spells CASSLPQGDYLQETQYF. The CDR3 DNA is TGTGCCAGCAGTTTACCGCAGGGGGACTACTTACAAGAGACCCAGTACTTC.

The chain couples TRBV6-1 to TRBJ1-5, with 9 bases aligning to TRBD1. The CDR3 extends over 14 amino acids. Germline lookup yields CDR1 MNHNS and CDR2 SASEGT. V shed 7 bases and J 6 bases; nucleotides not matched to a gene: 7. The CDR3 is CASKQGAFGQPQHF. The CDR3 DNA reads TGTGCCAGCAAACAGGGGGCGTTTGGTCAGCCCCAGCATTTT.

This chain joins TRBV12-1 and TRBJ1-2; whether TRBD1, the table's D call, matches the DNA was not checked. TRBV12-1 has pseudogene status. This CDR3 region has 12 residues. CDR3 residues: CASRPTGAGYTF. CDR3 bases: TGTGCCAGCAGACCAACAGGGGCTGGCTACACCTTC.

The chain has TRBV5-4 and TRBJ1-1; tentatively, D is TRBD1 (5 bases). The CDR3 is made up of 19 amino acids. From germline, CDR1 is SGHNT and CDR2 YYREEE (reference sequence). The V end was cut by 1 base, the J end by 4 bases, with 26 bases between. The CDR3 sequence: CASSLSLTWRGLGGTEAFF. The CDR3 region has the DNA TGTGCCAGCAGCTTGTCGTTAACATGGAGGGGCCTCGGGGGCACTGAAGCTTTCTTT.

This chain uses TRBV19 with TRBJ1-1; tentatively, D is TRBD1 (5 bases). Germline V CDR1 and CDR2: LNHDA, SQIVND (reference sequence). The CDR3 totals 16 residues. V was trimmed by 3 bases and J by 0 bases, leaving 14 bases between them. CDR3 residues: CASSIGPGPMNTEAFF. The CDR3 coding sequence is TGTGCCAGTAGTATCGGACCAGGGCCCATGAACACTGAAGCTTTCTTT.

This clonotype showed up just a few times. The rearrangement joins TRBV29-1 to TRBJ1-6; 8 nucleotides agree with TRBD1. J was trimmed by 8 bases and V by 6 bases; bases with no gene match: 6. The germline gives CDR1 SQVTM, CDR2 ANQGSEA. CDR3 length: 13 amino acids. In DNA, the CDR3 is TGCAGCGTCCGGGACAGGCAGGATTCACCCCTCCACTTT. Protein sequence: CSVRDRQDSPLHF.

The chain employs TRBV29-1 and TRBJ1-2, with 7 nucleotides matching TRBD1. This CDR3 has 14 residues. Germline V CDR1 and CDR2: SQVTM, ANQGSEA. V shed 3 bases, J shed 4 bases, and the junction held 8 bases outside the gene matches. DNA for the CDR3: TGCAGCGTTGACCATGACAGGGCTGGCTATGGCTACACCTTC. It yields the protein CSVDHDRAGYGYTF. Full variable domain (remainder filled in from reference TRBV29-1 and TRBJ1-2): SAVISQKPSRDICQRGTSLTIQCQVDSQVTMMFWYRQQPGQSLTLIATANQGSEATYESGFVIDKFPISRPNLTFSTLTVSNMSPEDSSIYLCSVDHDRAGYGYTFGSGTRLTVV.

Only a few counts were recorded for this clonotype. This chain links TRBV20-1 with TRBJ1-1, with a tentative D call TRBD1 (6 bases). The V gene lost 3 bases and the J gene lost 4 bases, with 21 bases spanning the gap. The CDR3 has 16 residues. In germline, CDR1 is DFQATT, CDR2 SNEGSKA (reference sequence). CDR3 sequence reads: CSASGQGILIRTEAFF. CDR3 DNA: TGCAGTGCTAGCGGCCAGGGGATTTTAATTCGCACTGAAGCTTTCTTT.

This clonotype has more than one count but fewer than ten. This chain uses TRBV7-3 with TRBJ1-1, with 8 bases lining up with TRBD1. J was trimmed by 4 bases and V by 5 bases; bases with no gene match: 3. The CDR3 has 13 residues. CDR1 SGHTA and CDR2 FQGTGA come from the germline V gene. In DNA form, the CDR3 reads TGTGCCAGCAGCGGCCAGGGGGCCACTGAAGCTTTCTTT. Encoded protein: CASSGQGATEAFF.

DNA for the CDR3: TGCGCCAGCAGGCGGCCGGGAGGGGACGCTGGAAACACCATATATTTT. Translated, it gives CASRRPGGDAGNTIYF. The chain carries TRBV4-3 and TRBJ1-3, with D maybe TRBD1 (5 bases). The CDR3 is 16 residues long. Germline V gene data show CDR1 as LGHNA and CDR2 as YSLEER. V lost 6 bases, J lost 2 bases, and 17 bases lay in between.

This clonotype was observed a few times. The V gene is TRBV2, the J gene TRBJ1-5; TRBD1 is a possible D gene (6 bases). Per the germline V gene, CDR1 is SNHLY and CDR2 is FYNNEI. The CDR3 is 16 residues long. V gave up 4 bases and J gave up 0 bases, with 13 bases separating them. CDR3 sequence (DNA): TGTGCCAGCAGTGCCGGACAGATTTATAGCAATCAGCCCCAGCATTTT. Its translation is CASSAGQIYSNQPQHF.

A few counts support this clonotype. This chain uses TRBV19 with TRBJ1-1; the match to TRBD1 covers 8 bases. V lost 4 bases and J lost 5; bases outside the gene matches: 15. Per germline, CDR1 LNHDA and CDR2 SQIVND (reference sequence). This CDR3 spans 17 amino acids. DNA for the CDR3: TGTGCCAGTAGTACCCCCCCGTGGCAGGGGGCGACAACTGAAGCTTTCTTT. It specifies CASSTPPWQGATTEAFF.

The gene calls are TRBV15 and TRBJ1-6, with D possibly TRBD1 on 6 matching bases. Deletions cut 4 bases from V and 6 bases from J, with 13 bases between. Germline CDR1 is LNHNV and CDR2 is YYDKDF (reference sequence). This CDR3 comprises 15 residues. The CDR3 DNA reads TGTGCCACCAGCAACGGGGGCAGGCTTAATTCACCCCTCCACTTT. This gives the protein CATSNGGRLNSPLHF.

V usage is TRBV7-2 and J usage is TRBJ2-5; no clear D. The CDR3 covers 13 residues. The germline V and J ends were trimmed by 2 bases and 1 base, with 5 bases remaining between them. The germline CDR1 and CDR2 sequences are SGHTA and FQGNSA. Written as DNA, the CDR3 is TGTGCCAGCAGCTTATATGGCCAAGAGACCCAGTACTTC. Translating it yields CASSLYGQETQYF.

This clonotype was recorded a few times. The chain employs TRBV12-3 or TRBV12-4 and TRBJ2-5; 11 nucleotides agree with TRBD2. The CDR3 has 13 residues. With V trimmed by 9 bases and J by 7 bases, 7 bases remained unmatched. The CDR3 sequence is CASTLAGESTQYF. The CDR3, as DNA: TGTGCCAGTACACTAGCGGGAGAATCGACCCAGTACTTC.

This clonotype was seen a few times. V is TRBV7-2 and J is TRBJ2-2; D could derive from TRBD1 or TRBD2 (6 bases each). Germline lookup yields CDR1 SGHTA and CDR2 FQGNSA. V gave up 1 base and J gave up 2 bases, with 11 bases separating them. The CDR3 covers 16 residues. The CDR3 DNA is TGTGCCAGCAGCTTAGAGGGGGGACACAACACCGGGGAGCTGTTTTTT. This translates into CASSLEGGHNTGELFF.

The chain carries TRBV14 and TRBJ1-6, with 7 bases fitting TRBD1. The CDR3 loop spans 15 amino acids. Per the germline V gene, CDR1 is SGHDN and CDR2 is FVKESK. The J segment lost 7 bases and the V segment lost 1 base, leaving 4 bases of the junction unmatched. As DNA, the CDR3 is TGTGCCAGCAGCCAAGTGGACAGGCGGAATTCACCCCTCCACTTT. Protein: CASSQVDRRNSPLHF.

This clonotype has just a few counts. The chain couples TRBV12-3 or TRBV12-4 to TRBJ1-6; unclear D gene. The CDR3 is 15 residues long. V lost 5 bases to trimming and J lost 10 bases, with 18 bases between them. The CDR3 spells CASSLAGNPSSPLHF. The DNA of the CDR3 is TGTGCCAGCAGTCTTGCTGGAAATCCTAGCTCACCCCTCCACTTT.

The CDR3 nucleotides are TGTGCCAGCAGCGTGGGACCCGGGGGCGATGAGCAGTTCTTC. It codes for CASSVGPGGDEQFF. V is TRBV2 and J is TRBJ2-1; tentatively, D is TRBD1 or TRBD2 (6 bases each). The CDR3 totals 14 residues. The V gene lost 6 bases and the J gene lost 8 bases, with 17 bases spanning the gap. Looked up from germline, CDR1 is SNHLY and CDR2 is FYNNEI. The complete variable domain, with remaining parts taken from reference TRBV2 and TRBJ2-1, reads EPEVTQTPSHQVTQMGQEVILRCVPISNHLYFYWYRQILGQKVEFLVSFYNNEISEKSEIFDDQFSVERPDGSNFTLKIRSTKLEDSAMYFCASSVGPGGDEQFFGPGTRLTVL.

The rearrangement joins TRBV28 to TRBJ2-7; TRBD1 might be the D (6 bases). V lost 6 bases, J lost 2 bases, and 17 bases lay in between. The length of the CDR3 is 15 residues. Germline V gene sequence: CDR1 MDHEN, CDR2 SYDVKM. This CDR3 reads CASRDHRASTYEQYF. The CDR3 DNA follows: TGTGCCAGCAGAGATCACAGGGCCTCAACCTACGAGCAGTACTTC.

This clonotype was counted only a few times. The V gene is TRBV4-2, the J gene TRBJ2-2; 9 bases fit TRBD2. With V trimmed by 0 bases and J by 3 bases, 11 bases remained unmatched. The CDR3 is made up of 19 amino acids. The germline gives CDR1 LGHNA, CDR2 YNFKEQ. The CDR3, as DNA: TGTGCCAGCAGCCAAGATTGGGATAGCGGGAGAGGCGACACCGGGGAGCTGTTTTTT. It encodes CASSQDWDSGRGDTGELFF.

The rearrangement uses TRBV11-2 and TRBJ2-1, with 14 bases fitting TRBD2. Germline CDR1 and CDR2: SGHAT and FQNNGV. With 5 bases clipped from V and 1 base from J, the junction kept 16 bases outside the gene matches. CDR3 length: 21 residues. The CDR3 DNA follows: TGTGCCAGCAGCCCGTTTCGTATGACTAGCGGGGGGGCCGTATCCTACAATGAGCAGTTCTTC. Translating it yields CASSPFRMTSGGAVSYNEQFF.

This clonotype was detected only a few times. V gene TRBV15 combines with J gene TRBJ2-1; tentative D call: TRBD1 (5 bases). The CDR3 spans 15 residues. The V gene lost 8 bases and the J gene lost 8 bases, with 22 bases spanning the gap. Germline CDR1 reads LNHNV; CDR2 reads YYDKDF (reference sequence). CDR3 in DNA: TGTGCCACCCGTAGAAATGGGGCAGCAGTCGATGAGCAGTTCTTC. Residues: CATRRNGAAVDEQFF. The variable domain in full, completed from reference TRBV15 and TRBJ2-1, reads DAMVIQNPRYQVTQFGKPVTLSCSQTLNHNVMYWYQQKSSQAPKLLFHYYDKDFNNEADTPDNFQSRRPNTSFCFLDIRSPGLGDTAMYLCATRRNGAAVDEQFFGPGTRLTVL.

This sequence joins TRBV14 and TRBJ2-3; 9 nucleotides line up with TRBD2. The CDR3 is 18 amino acids. J lost 2 bases, V lost 2 bases, and 11 bases had no gene match. Germline V gene lookup returns CDR1 SGHDN and CDR2 FVKESK. In nucleotides, the CDR3 is TGTGCCAGCAGCCAAAACCCAGGACTAGCGCGATCCACAGATACGCAGTATTTT. Its translation: CASSQNPGLARSTDTQYF.

This clonotype was picked up a small number of times. This chain links TRBV10-3 with TRBJ1-1; weak D call: TRBD1 (5 bases). The germline gives CDR1 ENHRY, CDR2 SYGVKD. This CDR3 region has 15 residues. Between the trimmed V and J ends, which lost 3 bases and 4 bases, there was a span of 15 bases. CDR3 sequence: CAISDPGRSGTEAFF. The CDR3 nucleotides are TGTGCCATCAGTGACCCGGGACGATCGGGCACTGAAGCTTTCTTT.